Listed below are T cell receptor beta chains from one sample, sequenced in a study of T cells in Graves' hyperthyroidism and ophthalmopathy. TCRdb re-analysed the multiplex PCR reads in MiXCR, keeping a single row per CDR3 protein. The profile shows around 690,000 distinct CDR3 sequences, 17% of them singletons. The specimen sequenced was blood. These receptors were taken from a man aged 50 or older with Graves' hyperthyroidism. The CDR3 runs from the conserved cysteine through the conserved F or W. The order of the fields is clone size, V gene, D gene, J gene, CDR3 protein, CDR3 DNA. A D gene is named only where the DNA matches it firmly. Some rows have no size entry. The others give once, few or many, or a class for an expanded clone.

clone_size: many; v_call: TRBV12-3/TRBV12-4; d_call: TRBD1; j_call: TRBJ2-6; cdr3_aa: CASSGGQGSSSGANVLTF; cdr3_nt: TGTGCCAGCAGTGGGGGACAGGGCTCTTCCTCTGGGGCCAACGTCCTGACTTTC
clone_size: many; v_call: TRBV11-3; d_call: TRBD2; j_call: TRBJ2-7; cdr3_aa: CASSSTSFGEQYF; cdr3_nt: TGTGCCAGCAGTTCGACTAGCTTTGGCGAGCAGTACTTC
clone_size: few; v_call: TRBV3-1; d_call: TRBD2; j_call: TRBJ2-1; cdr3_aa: CASSQELAGAYNEQFF; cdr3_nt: TGTGCCAGCAGCCAAGAGCTAGCGGGAGCCTACAATGAGCAGTTCTTC
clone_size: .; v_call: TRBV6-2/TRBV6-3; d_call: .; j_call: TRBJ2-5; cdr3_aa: CASTGSQETQYF; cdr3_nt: TGTGCCAGCACCGGATCCCAAGAGACCCAGTACTTC
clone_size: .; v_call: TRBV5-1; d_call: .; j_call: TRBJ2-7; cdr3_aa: CASSDVQGSTEQYF; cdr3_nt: TGCGCCAGCAGCGACGTGCAGGGGTCTACCGAGCAGTACTTC
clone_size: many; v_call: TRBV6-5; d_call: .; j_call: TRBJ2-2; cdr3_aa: CASSLNGELFF; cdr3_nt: TGTGCCAGCAGTTTGAACGGGGAGCTGTTTTTT
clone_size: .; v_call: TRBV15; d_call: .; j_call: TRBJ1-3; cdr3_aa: CATSEFQGNTIYF; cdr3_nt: TGTGCCACCAGCGAGTTCCAGGGAAACACCATATATTTT
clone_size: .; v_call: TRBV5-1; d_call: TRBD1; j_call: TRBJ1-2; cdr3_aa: CASSKSGTAALYGYTF; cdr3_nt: TGCGCCAGCAGCAAGAGCGGGACAGCGGCTCTGTATGGCTACACCTTC
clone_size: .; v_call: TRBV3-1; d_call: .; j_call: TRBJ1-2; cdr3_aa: CASSQAPRDGHYGYTF; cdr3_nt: TGTGCCAGCAGCCAAGCTCCTCGGGACGGACACTATGGCTACACCTTC
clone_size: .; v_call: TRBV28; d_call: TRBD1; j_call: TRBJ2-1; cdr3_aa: CASHQGAAGNEQFF; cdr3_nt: TGTGCCAGCCATCAGGGGGCCGCGGGAAATGAGCAGTTCTTC
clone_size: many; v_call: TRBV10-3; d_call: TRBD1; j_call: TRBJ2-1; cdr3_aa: CAIKRRDRGDNEQFF; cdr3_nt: TGTGCCATCAAACGTCGGGACAGGGGGGACAATGAGCAGTTCTTC
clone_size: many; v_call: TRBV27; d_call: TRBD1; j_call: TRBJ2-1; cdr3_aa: CASNKRTGAYNEQFF; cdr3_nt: TGTGCCAGCAATAAAAGGACAGGGGCATACAATGAGCAGTTCTTC
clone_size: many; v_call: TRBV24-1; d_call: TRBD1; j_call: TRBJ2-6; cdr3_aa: CATSDWDSSGANVLTF; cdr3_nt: TGTGCCACCAGTGATTGGGACAGCTCTGGGGCCAACGTCCTGACTTTC
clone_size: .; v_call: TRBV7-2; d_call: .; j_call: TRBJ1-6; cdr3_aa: CASSLEGGNSPLHF; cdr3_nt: TGTGCCAGCAGCTTAGAAGGGGGGAATTCACCCCTCCACTTT
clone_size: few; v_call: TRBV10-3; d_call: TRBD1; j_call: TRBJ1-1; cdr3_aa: CAIRSLNRGRTEAFF; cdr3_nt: TGTGCCATCAGATCGTTAAACAGGGGGAGGACTGAAGCTTTCTTT
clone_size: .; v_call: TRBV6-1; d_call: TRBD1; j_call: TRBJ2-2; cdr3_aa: CASSPWTGSPNTGELFF; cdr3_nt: TGTGCCAGCAGTCCCTGGACAGGGTCGCCGAACACCGGGGAGCTGTTTTTT
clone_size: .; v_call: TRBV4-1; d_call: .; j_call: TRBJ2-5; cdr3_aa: CASSQDVQGTGQETQYF; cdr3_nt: TGCGCCAGCAGCCAAGATGTCCAGGGCACAGGCCAAGAGACCCAGTACTTC
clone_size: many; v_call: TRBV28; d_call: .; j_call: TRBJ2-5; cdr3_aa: CASSLENLRETQYF; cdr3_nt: TGTGCCAGCAGTTTAGAGAACCTAAGGGAGACCCAGTACTTC
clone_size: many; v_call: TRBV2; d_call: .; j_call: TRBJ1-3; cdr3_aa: CASSEGSNSGNTIYF; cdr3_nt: TGTGCCAGCAGTGAGGGGTCCAACTCTGGAAACACCATATATTTT
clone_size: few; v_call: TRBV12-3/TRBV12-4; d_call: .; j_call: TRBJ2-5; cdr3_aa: CASSSGTGLTATQYF; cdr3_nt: TGTGCCAGCAGTTCGGGGACTGGACTGACGGCGACCCAGTACTTC
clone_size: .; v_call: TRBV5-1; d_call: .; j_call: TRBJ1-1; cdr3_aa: CASSFGTDGNTEAFF; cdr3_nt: TGCGCCAGCAGCTTCGGCACTGACGGGAACACTGAAGCTTTCTTT
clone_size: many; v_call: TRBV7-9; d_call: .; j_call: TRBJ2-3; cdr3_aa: CASSLTSDTQYF; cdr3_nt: TGTGCCAGCAGCTTGACTTCCGATACGCAGTATTTT
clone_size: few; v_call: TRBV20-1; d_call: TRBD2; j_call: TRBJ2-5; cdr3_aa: CSATGLVETQYF; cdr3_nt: TGCAGTGCCACAGGACTAGTTGAGACCCAGTACTTC
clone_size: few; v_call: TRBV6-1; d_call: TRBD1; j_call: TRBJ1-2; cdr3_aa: CASSQGQAVGGYTF; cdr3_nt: TGTGCCAGCAGCCAGGGACAGGCAGTAGGTGGCTACACCTTC
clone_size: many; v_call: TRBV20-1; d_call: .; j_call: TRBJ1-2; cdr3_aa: CSARDDRGWGSYGYTF; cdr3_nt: TGCAGTGCTAGAGATGACCGTGGGTGGGGATCCTATGGCTACACCTTC
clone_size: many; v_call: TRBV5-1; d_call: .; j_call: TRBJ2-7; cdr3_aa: CASSLVTVWYEQYF; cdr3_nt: TGCGCCAGCAGCTTGGTGACAGTTTGGTACGAGCAGTACTTC
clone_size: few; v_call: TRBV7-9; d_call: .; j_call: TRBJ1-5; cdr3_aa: CASSLGDGANQPQHF; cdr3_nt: TGTGCCAGCAGCTTAGGAGACGGCGCAAATCAGCCCCAGCATTTT
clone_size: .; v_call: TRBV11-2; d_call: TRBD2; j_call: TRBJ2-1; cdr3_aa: CASSPRTGTSGSMDEQFF; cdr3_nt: TGTGCCAGCAGCCCGCGAACCGGGACTAGCGGGAGTATGGATGAGCAGTTCTTC
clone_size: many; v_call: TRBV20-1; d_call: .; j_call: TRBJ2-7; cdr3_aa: CSAPSAADEQYF; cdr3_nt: TGCAGTGCTCCTAGCGCCGCCGACGAGCAGTACTTC
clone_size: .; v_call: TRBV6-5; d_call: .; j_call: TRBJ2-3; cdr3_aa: CASSYAGRPDTQYF; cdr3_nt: TGTGCCAGCAGTTACGCGGGAAGGCCAGATACGCAGTATTTT
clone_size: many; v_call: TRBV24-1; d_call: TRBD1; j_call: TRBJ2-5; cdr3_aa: CATSYSGTGAETQYF; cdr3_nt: TGTGCCACCAGTTACTCCGGGACAGGGGCAGAGACCCAGTACTTC
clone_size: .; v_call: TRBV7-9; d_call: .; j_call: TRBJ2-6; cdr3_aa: CASSPGLRSGANVLTF; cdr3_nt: TGTGCCAGCAGCCCAGGTTTACGCTCTGGGGCCAACGTCCTGACTTTC
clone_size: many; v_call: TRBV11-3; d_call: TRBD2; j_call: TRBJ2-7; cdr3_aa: CASSRSSAGVGGEQYF; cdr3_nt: TGTGCCAGCAGCCGATCCTCAGCGGGAGTTGGTGGCGAGCAGTACTTC
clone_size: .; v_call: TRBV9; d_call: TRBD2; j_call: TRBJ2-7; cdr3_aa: CASSVGLVAGSYEQYF; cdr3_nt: TGTGCCAGCAGCGTAGGTTTGGTAGCGGGCTCCTACGAGCAGTACTTC
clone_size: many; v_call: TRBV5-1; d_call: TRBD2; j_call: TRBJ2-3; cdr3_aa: CASSFTSGHTDTQYF; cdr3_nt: TGCGCCAGCAGCTTCACTAGCGGTCACACAGATACGCAGTATTTT
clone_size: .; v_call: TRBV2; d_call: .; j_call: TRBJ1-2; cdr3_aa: CASRDDSYGYTF; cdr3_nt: TGTGCCAGCAGAGATGACAGCTATGGCTACACCTTC
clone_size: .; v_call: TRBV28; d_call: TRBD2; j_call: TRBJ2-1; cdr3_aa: CASSQRTSGLYNEQFF; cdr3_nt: TGTGCCAGCAGTCAGAGGACTAGCGGGCTCTACAATGAGCAGTTCTTC
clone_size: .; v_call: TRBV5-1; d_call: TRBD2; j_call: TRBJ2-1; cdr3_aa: CASSTGLAETYNEQFF; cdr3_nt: TGCGCCAGCAGCACGGGACTAGCGGAGACCTACAATGAGCAGTTCTTC
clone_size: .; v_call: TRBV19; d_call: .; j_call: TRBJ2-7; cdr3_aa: CASSATLAYEQYF; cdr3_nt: TGTGCCAGTAGTGCCACCTTAGCCTACGAGCAGTACTTC
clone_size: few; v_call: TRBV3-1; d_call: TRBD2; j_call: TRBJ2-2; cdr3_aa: CASSQEGTSGRAPTGELFF; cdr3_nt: TGTGCCAGCAGCCAAGAGGGTACTAGCGGGAGGGCCCCAACCGGGGAGCTGTTTTTT
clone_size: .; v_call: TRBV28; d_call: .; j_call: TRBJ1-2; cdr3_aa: CASSKDTSLYGYTF; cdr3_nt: TGTGCCAGCAGTAAGGACACTAGCCTCTATGGCTACACCTTC
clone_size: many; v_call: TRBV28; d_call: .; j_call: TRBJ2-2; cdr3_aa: CASSRTSHLNTGELFF; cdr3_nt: TGTGCCAGCAGCCGAACTAGCCACCTGAACACCGGGGAGCTGTTTTTT
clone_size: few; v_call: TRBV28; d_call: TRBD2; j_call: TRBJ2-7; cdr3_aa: CASSWGTNEQYF; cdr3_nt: TGTGCCAGCAGTTGGGGGACTAACGAGCAGTACTTC
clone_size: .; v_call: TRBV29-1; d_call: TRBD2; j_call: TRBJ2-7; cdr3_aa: CSARPSGPFDEQYF; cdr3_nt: TGCAGCGCACGACCTAGCGGTCCCTTTGACGAGCAGTACTTC
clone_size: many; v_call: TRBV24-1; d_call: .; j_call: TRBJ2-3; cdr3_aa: CATGREDTDTQYF; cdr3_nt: TGTGCCACCGGCAGGGAAGACACAGATACGCAGTATTTT
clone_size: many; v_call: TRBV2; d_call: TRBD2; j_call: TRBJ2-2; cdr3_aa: CASSEAGGITGELFF; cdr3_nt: TGTGCCAGCAGTGAAGCGGGAGGGATCACCGGGGAGCTGTTTTTT
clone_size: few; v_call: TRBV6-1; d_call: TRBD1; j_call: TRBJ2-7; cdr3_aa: CASSDNRGFEQYF; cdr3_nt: TGTGCCAGCAGCGACAACAGGGGGTTCGAGCAGTACTTC
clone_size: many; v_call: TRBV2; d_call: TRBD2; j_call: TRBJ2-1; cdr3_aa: CASSYTSGYNEQFF; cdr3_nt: TGTGCCAGCAGTTATACTAGCGGCTACAATGAGCAGTTCTTC
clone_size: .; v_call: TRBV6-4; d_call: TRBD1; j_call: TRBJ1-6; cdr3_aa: CASPESRDRGDSPLHF; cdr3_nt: TGTGCCAGCCCCGAGTCCCGGGACAGGGGTGATTCACCCCTCCACTTT
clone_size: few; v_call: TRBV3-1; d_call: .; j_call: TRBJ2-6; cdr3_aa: CASSQRSPGANVLTF; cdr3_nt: TGTGCCAGCAGCCAAAGGTCTCCTGGGGCCAACGTCCTGACTTTC
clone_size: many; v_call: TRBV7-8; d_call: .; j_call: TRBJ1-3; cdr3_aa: CASSLGQAGNTIYF; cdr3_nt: TGTGCCAGCAGCTTAGGGCAGGCTGGAAACACCATATATTTT
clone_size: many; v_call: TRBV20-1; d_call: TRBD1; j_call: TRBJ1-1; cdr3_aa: CSAREGDRGVGKTEAFF; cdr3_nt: TGCAGTGCTAGAGAAGGAGACAGGGGGGTAGGTAAGACTGAAGCTTTCTTT
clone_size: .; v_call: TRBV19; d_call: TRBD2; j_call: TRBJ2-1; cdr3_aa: CASSITSGSGSYNEQFF; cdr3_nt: TGTGCCAGTAGTATTACTAGCGGGAGCGGATCCTACAATGAGCAGTTCTTC
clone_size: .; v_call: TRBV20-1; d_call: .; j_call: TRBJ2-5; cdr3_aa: CSARSREQETQYF; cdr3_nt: TGCAGTGCTAGGAGTCGGGAGCAAGAGACCCAGTACTTC
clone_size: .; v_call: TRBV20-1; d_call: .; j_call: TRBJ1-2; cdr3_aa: CSAREKENYGYTF; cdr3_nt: TGCAGTGCTAGAGAAAAGGAAAACTATGGCTACACCTTC
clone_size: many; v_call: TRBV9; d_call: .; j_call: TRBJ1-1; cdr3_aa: CASSVDEGRDTEAFF; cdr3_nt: TGTGCCAGCAGCGTAGATGAGGGGCGGGACACTGAAGCTTTCTTT